Sequencing of this TCR beta chain was carried out in a study of T cell responses to AZD1222 COVID-19 vaccine. As concerns this clone: The antigen remains unidentified.

Study-wide findings and caveats: It was only after the peak T cell response that any repertoires were sampled.

V was clipped by 4 bases and J by 5 bases, with 14 bases between them. The CDR3 runs to 15 residues. The germline gives CDR1 KGHSH, CDR2 LQKENI. Method: immunoSEQ multiplex PCR; TCRdb's copy keeps in-frame clones and lacks some. Of about 76,000 clones detected, over 60% appear once; the ten largest clones hold 27%. Sequenced material: peripheral blood, taken 28 days after the second dose of the MenACWY control vaccine. This clonotype was obtained from an adult who received the MenACWY meningococcal vaccine as a control. The chain is built from TRBV18 and TRBJ2-2; weak D call: TRBD1 (6 bases). The CDR3 reads CASSLQGPTTGELFF. In nucleotides, the CDR3 is TGTGCCAGCTCACTACAGGGTCCTACGACCGGGGAGCTGTTTTTT.